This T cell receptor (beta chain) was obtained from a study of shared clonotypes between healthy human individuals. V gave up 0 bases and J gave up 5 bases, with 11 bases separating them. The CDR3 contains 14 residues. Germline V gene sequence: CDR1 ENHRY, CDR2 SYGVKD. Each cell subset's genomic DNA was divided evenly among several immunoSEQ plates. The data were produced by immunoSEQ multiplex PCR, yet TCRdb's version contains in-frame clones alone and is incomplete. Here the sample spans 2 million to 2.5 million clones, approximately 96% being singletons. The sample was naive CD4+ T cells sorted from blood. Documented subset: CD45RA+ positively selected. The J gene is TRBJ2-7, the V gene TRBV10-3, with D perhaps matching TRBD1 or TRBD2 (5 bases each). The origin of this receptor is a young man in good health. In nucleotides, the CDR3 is TGTGCCATCAGTGAGTCGACTCGGGGACACGAGCAGTACTTC. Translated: CAISESTRGHEQYF.